These 28 T cell receptor beta chains were sequenced from one sample in a study of blood T cell repertoires in COVID-19. Here immunoSEQ multiplex PCR was the method, and the copy in TCRdb shows in-frame clones only, minus some. Among about 97,000 clones listed, more than 75% were seen once. Sequenced sample: peripheral blood. Receptor source: a human donor in a cohort sampled during active COVID-19.

The genes are TRBV19 and TRBJ2-7, with D possibly TRBD2 on 6 matching bases. V was clipped by 5 bases and J by 6 bases, with 11 bases between them. CDR1 is LNHDA and CDR2 is SQIVND in the germline V gene (reference sequence). The CDR3 spans 12 residues. The CDR3 coding sequence is TGTGCCAGTAGTTGGGGGGAGCGCGAGCAGTACTTC. Its protein product is CASSWGEREQYF.

The rearrangement links TRBV9 to TRBJ1-4, with 7 nucleotides matching TRBD1. CDR1 is SGDLS, CDR2 YYNGEE, per germline. Germline trimming cut 3 bases from V and 12 bases from J; bases unmatched to any gene: 8. This CDR3 region has 13 residues. The CDR3 here is CASSASSQGELFF. Written as DNA, the CDR3 is TGTGCCAGCAGCGCCAGCTCCCAGGGGGAACTGTTTTTT.

This clone was detected only once. The chain combines TRBV6-2 or TRBV6-3 with TRBJ1-1; a possible D gene is TRBD1 (5 bases). CDR3 length equals 13 residues. Germline V gives CDR1 MNHEY, CDR2 SVGEGT. V gave up 5 bases and J gave up 3 bases, with 10 bases separating them. The CDR3 bases are TGTGCCAGCAGTACTCAGGGTTACACTGAAGCTTTCTTT. Translation gives CASSTQGYTEAFF.

This rearrangement joins TRBV14 to TRBJ2-5, with D possibly TRBD2 on 6 matching bases. The CDR3 contains 15 residues. Per the germline V gene, CDR1 is SGHDN and CDR2 is FVKESK. V was pared by 1 base and J by 0 bases, with 9 bases between. The CDR3 DNA reads TGTGCCAGCAGCCAAGTTAGCGGCGACCAAGAGACCCAGTACTTC. This gives the protein CASSQVSGDQETQYF.

The chain couples TRBV10-1 to TRBJ2-3, with 13 bases lining up with TRBD2. The length of the CDR3 is 15 residues. CDR1 and CDR2 from the germline V gene are WNHNN and SYGVQD (reference sequence). V shed 6 bases, J shed 1 base, and the junction held 1 base outside the gene matches. The CDR3: CASSGLAGGTDTQYF. DNA for the CDR3: TGCGCCAGCAGCGGACTAGCGGGAGGCACAGATACGCAGTATTTT.

The chain combines TRBV29-1 with TRBJ2-1, with 11 positions matching TRBD1. V shed 3 bases, J shed 7 bases, and the junction held 11 bases outside the gene matches. This CDR3 comprises 16 residues. The germline V gene has CDR1 SQVTM and CDR2 ANQGSEA. The CDR3 DNA reads TGCAGCGTTGACTTAGGAGGGGACAGGGGGTATAATGAGCAGTTCTTC. Its translation is CSVDLGGDRGYNEQFF.

V is TRBV2 and J is TRBJ2-5, with D perhaps TRBD2 (6 bases). The CDR3 totals 16 residues. V lost 6 bases to trimming and J lost 2 bases, with 19 bases between them. Germline-derived CDR1 and CDR2 are SNHLY and FYNNEI. The CDR3 reads CASSGGGPGAQETQYF. The CDR3 DNA reads as TGTGCCAGCAGCGGAGGAGGGCCTGGGGCTCAAGAGACCCAGTACTTC.

The chain joins TRBV19 to TRBJ2-7, with TRBD2 matching over 13 bases. In germline, CDR1 is LNHDA, CDR2 SQIVND (reference sequence). The V and J ends lost 6 bases and 2 bases, in that order; junction bases with no gene match: 13. The CDR3 is made up of 18 amino acids. CDR3 in DNA: TGTGCCAGTAGCGGGACTAGCGGGAATGGGCTCTCCCCCTACGAGCAGTACTTC. Translated: CASSGTSGNGLSPYEQYF.

V is TRBV29-1 and J is TRBJ2-3, with D perhaps matching TRBD1 (6 bases). The CDR3 has 13 residues. Germline V gene data show CDR1 as SQVTM and CDR2 as ANQGSEA. Trimming took 0 bases from V and 6 from J, leaving 10 bases between them. CDR3 amino acids: CSVEETGQDTQYF. For the CDR3, the DNA is TGCAGCGTTGAAGAGACCGGACAGGATACGCAGTATTTT.

This clone is a singleton in its sample. The J gene is TRBJ2-7, the V gene TRBV5-4; TRBD2 agrees at 10 bases. V shed 0 bases, J shed 3 bases, and the junction held 3 bases outside the gene matches. This CDR3 is built from 15 residues. Per the germline V gene, CDR1 is SGHNT and CDR2 is YYREEE (reference sequence). CDR3 sequence reads: CASSLGLAGVYEQYF. CDR3 sequence (DNA): TGTGCCAGCAGCTTGGGGCTAGCGGGAGTCTACGAGCAGTACTTC.

The chain links TRBV11-2 to TRBJ1-6; 8 nucleotides match TRBD1. The CDR3 is made up of 14 amino acids. The J segment lost 9 bases and the V segment lost 6 bases, leaving 7 bases of the junction unmatched. CDR1 and CDR2 from the germline V gene are SGHAT and FQNNGV. CDR3 region: CASRGTGGGSPLHF. In DNA form, the CDR3 reads TGTGCCAGCAGGGGAACAGGGGGTGGTTCACCCCTCCACTTT.

The rearrangement links TRBV6-1 to TRBJ2-3, with 8 bases lining up with TRBD2. This CDR3 has 15 residues. The germline gives CDR1 MNHNS, CDR2 SASEGT. The ends lost 3 bases at V and 4 bases at J; junction bases unmatched: 6. The CDR3 loop reads CASSDLSGTADTQYF. CDR3 in DNA: TGTGCCAGCAGTGATCTTAGCGGGACCGCAGATACGCAGTATTTT.

This sequence joins TRBV6-5 and TRBJ1-5; TRBD1 matches 10 bases. Losses at the gene ends were 5 bases for V and 4 bases for J; bases not matched to a gene: 5. Germline V CDR1 and CDR2: MNHEY, SVGAGI. This CDR3 has 15 amino acids. The CDR3: CASSLTGGANQPQHF. The CDR3, as DNA: TGTGCCAGCAGTCTGACAGGGGGCGCGAATCAGCCCCAGCATTTT.

The J gene is TRBJ2-5, the V gene TRBV7-9, with a possible D match to TRBD2 (6 bases). The germline V gene has CDR1 SEHNR and CDR2 FQNEAQ (reference sequence). The CDR3 spans 13 residues. The V gene lost 3 bases and the J gene lost 3 bases, with 8 bases spanning the gap. The CDR3 DNA sequence: TGTGCCAGCAGCTTGGGACTGGAAGAGACCCAGTACTTC. Its protein product is CASSLGLEETQYF.

V gene TRBV29-1 combines with J gene TRBJ2-1, with 12 bases matching TRBD2. V trimming: 6 bases; J trimming: 2 bases; junction bases outside the gene matches: 8. CDR1 is SQVTM, CDR2 ANQGSEA, per germline. The CDR3 contains 16 residues. The CDR3 region has the DNA TGCAGCGTAGTGACTAGCGGGAGAGGCACCTACAATGAGCAGTTCTTC. This translates into CSVVTSGRGTYNEQFF.

This chain connects TRBV18 to TRBJ2-7, with 7 bases lining up with TRBD2. This CDR3 spans 14 amino acids. V dropped 0 bases and J dropped 5; count of bases not matched to a gene: 4. CDR1 and CDR2 (germline): KGHSH, LQKENI. CDR3: CASSPPPGRDEQYF. CDR3 in DNA: TGTGCCAGCTCACCACCTCCAGGGAGGGACGAGCAGTACTTC.

The gene calls are TRBV6-4 and TRBJ1-2; 7 bases agree with TRBD1. This CDR3 has 14 amino acids. With 5 bases clipped from V and 8 bases from J, the junction kept 11 bases outside the gene matches. Germline CDR1 MRHNA, CDR2 SNTAGT. For the CDR3, the DNA is TGTGCCAGCAGTTCAACAGGGGCTATCGGGGGCTACACCTTC. Its translation: CASSSTGAIGGYTF.

The V gene is TRBV10-3, the J gene TRBJ2-1; 9 bases are shared with TRBD2. The CDR3 covers 15 residues. Trimming cost V 0 bases and J 7 bases; bases outside gene matches: 4. The germline gives CDR1 ENHRY, CDR2 SYGVKD. For the CDR3, the DNA is TGTGCCATCAGTGAGTCTCTAGCGGGGTCAAATGAGCAGTTCTTC. Protein product: CAISESLAGSNEQFF.

This chain connects TRBV15 to TRBJ2-7; 8 bases fit TRBD2. CDR3 size: 14 residues. The J segment lost 5 bases and the V segment lost 1 base, leaving 4 bases of the junction unmatched. Germline values: CDR1 LNHNV, CDR2 YYDKDF (reference sequence). The CDR3 loop is CATSRAGRAHEQYF. For the CDR3, the DNA is TGTGCCACCAGCAGAGCCGGGAGGGCCCACGAGCAGTACTTC.

The rearrangement links TRBV19 to TRBJ1-3, with D unresolved. Germline values: CDR1 LNHDA, CDR2 SQIVND (reference sequence). The CDR3 has 14 residues. Trimming took off 7 bases at V and 3 bases at J, with 13 bases between the two ends. CDR3 sequence reads: CASTKFSGGNTIYF. The CDR3 DNA reads as TGTGCCAGTACCAAGTTTTCCGGTGGAAACACCATATATTTT.

The genes are TRBV3-1 (or the pseudogene TRBV3-2) and TRBJ2-7; 8 nucleotides match TRBD2. J gave up 3 bases and V 1 base, and 5 bases lay outside the gene matches. Germline V gives CDR1 LGHDT, CDR2 YNNKEL (reference sequence). CDR3 length: 15 residues. CDR3 loop: CASSQGGRGDYEQYF. The CDR3 DNA reads TGTGCCAGCAGCCAAGGAGGGCGGGGGGACTACGAGCAGTACTTC.

This clone has more than one count but fewer than ten. J is TRBJ1-5 and V is TRBV6-1; D call uncertain. The CDR3 extends over 11 amino acids. V was trimmed by 3 bases and J by 9 bases, leaving 6 bases between them. Germline V CDR1 and CDR2: MNHNS, SASEGT. The CDR3 region is CASSDSRPQHF. The CDR3 nucleotides are TGTGCCAGCAGTGATAGTAGGCCCCAGCATTTT.

The rearrangement links TRBV6-2 or TRBV6-3 to TRBJ2-1; the match to TRBD2 covers 8 bases. The CDR3 runs 16 residues. In germline, CDR1 is MNHEY, CDR2 SVGEGT. V shed 0 bases and J 6 bases; nucleotides not matched to a gene: 7. DNA of the CDR3: TGTGCCAGCAGTTACTCGACGAGCGGGAGAACCAATGAGCAGTTCTTC. It specifies CASSYSTSGRTNEQFF.

This sequence joins TRBV3-1 (or the pseudogene TRBV3-2) and TRBJ2-2, with 8 bases identical to TRBD1. CDR3 length: 16 amino acids. Germline lookup yields CDR1 LGHDT and CDR2 YNNKEL (reference sequence). V was clipped by 1 base and J by 6 bases; unmatched bases: 7. CDR3 amino acids: CASSQGTGRTPGELFF. The CDR3 DNA is TGTGCCAGCAGCCAAGGGACAGGGAGGACTCCCGGGGAGCTGTTTTTT.

The V call is TRBV9, the J call TRBJ2-2; D unresolved. With 3 bases removed from V and 7 bases from J, the gap between germline ends came to 7 bases. CDR3 length: 12 amino acids. Germline V gene sequence: CDR1 SGDLS, CDR2 YYNGEE. DNA of the CDR3: TGTGCCAGCAGCGCCGCGGACGGGGAGCTGTTTTTT. Protein: CASSAADGELFF.

The chain couples TRBV12-2 to TRBJ1-1. TRBV12-2 is listed as a pseudogene. This CDR3 has 17 amino acids. The CDR3 reads CASRLVWIVWGDTEAFF. DNA for the CDR3: TGTGCAAGTCGCTTAGTTTGGATAGTCTGGGGGGACACTGAAGCTTTCTTT.

The chain has TRBV19 and TRBJ2-7, with TRBD2 matching 8 bases. Trimming cost V 1 base and J 0 bases; bases outside gene matches: 2. CDR1 is LNHDA, CDR2 SQIVND, per germline (reference sequence). The CDR3 runs to 15 residues. For the CDR3, the DNA is TGTGCCAGTAGTATAGTCAGCGGGAGCTCCTACGAGCAGTACTTC. This translates into CASSIVSGSSYEQYF.

The chain links TRBV6-5 to TRBJ2-3, with a possible D match to TRBD2 (6 bases). From germline, CDR1 is MNHEY and CDR2 SVGAGI. The ends were cut back, 4 bases at V and 4 bases at J, with 9 bases in the middle. The CDR3 contains 13 residues. CDR3 loop: CASSSPGADTQYF. The CDR3 DNA follows: TGTGCCAGCAGTTCGCCGGGGGCAGATACGCAGTATTTT.